The clone carrying this T cell receptor beta chain is medium-sized by share. What it binds is unknown. The data stem from a study of spatial heterogeneity in lung cancer. Findings and limits, study-wide: Coverage of tumor T cells, an estimated figure, was approximately 7.7% for alpha and around 12% for beta chains. The study found that expanded intratumoral alpha and beta TCR counts tracked tumor mutation counts.

Germline CDR1 reads MDHEN; CDR2 reads SYDVKM. The CDR3 consists of 16 residues. The J segment lost 0 bases and the V segment lost 3 bases, leaving 5 bases of the junction unmatched. Time point indicated: sample taken at primary tumor resection. Whole RNA, isolated from tumor, nontumor lung or frozen PBMC, was sequenced without prior sorting. TCRdb reprocessed the 5' RACE reads with MiXCR, giving one entry per CDR3 protein. The sample records roughly 19,000 distinct CDR3 sequences, around 5% being singletons. The rearrangement joins TRBV28 to TRBJ2-7; 10 bases match TRBD1. The sequencing here drew on lung tumor tissue, taken at surgery. The clonotype was recovered from a female donor with early-stage non-small cell lung cancer. In nucleotides, the CDR3 is TGTGCCAGCAGTTTCCCGGGACAGGGGAACTCCTACGAGCAGTACTTC. Its protein product is CASSFPGQGNSYEQYF.